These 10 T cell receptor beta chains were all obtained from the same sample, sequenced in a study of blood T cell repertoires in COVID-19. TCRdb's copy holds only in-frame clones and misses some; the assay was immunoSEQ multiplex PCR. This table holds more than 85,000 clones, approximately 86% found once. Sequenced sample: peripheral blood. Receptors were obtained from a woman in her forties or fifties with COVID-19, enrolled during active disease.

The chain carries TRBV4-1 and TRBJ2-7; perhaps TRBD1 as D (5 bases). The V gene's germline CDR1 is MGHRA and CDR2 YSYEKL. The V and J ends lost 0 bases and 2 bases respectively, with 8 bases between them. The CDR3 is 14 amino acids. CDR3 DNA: TGCGCCAGCAGCCAAGATAAAGGGGCCTACGAGCAGTACTTC. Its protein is CASSQDKGAYEQYF.

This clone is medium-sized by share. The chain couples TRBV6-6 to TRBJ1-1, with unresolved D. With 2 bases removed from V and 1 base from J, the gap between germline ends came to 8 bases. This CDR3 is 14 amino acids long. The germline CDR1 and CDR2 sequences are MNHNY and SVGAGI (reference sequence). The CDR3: CASSYAEGNTEAFF. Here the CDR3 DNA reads TGTGCCAGCAGTTACGCGGAGGGGAACACTGAAGCTTTCTTT.

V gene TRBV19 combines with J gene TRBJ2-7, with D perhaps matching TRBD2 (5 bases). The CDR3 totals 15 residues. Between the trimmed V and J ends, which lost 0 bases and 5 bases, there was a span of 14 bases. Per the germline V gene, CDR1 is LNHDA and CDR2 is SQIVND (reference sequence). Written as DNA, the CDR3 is TGTGCCAGTAGTATAGATCCGGCTAGCATCAACGAGCAGTACTTC. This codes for CASSIDPASINEQYF.

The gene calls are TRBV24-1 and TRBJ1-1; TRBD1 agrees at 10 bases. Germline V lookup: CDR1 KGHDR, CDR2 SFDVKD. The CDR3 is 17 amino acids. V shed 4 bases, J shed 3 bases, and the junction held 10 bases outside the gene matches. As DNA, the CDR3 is TGTGCCACCAGTGAAGCGGGACAGGGGAAAGAGGACACTGAAGCTTTCTTT. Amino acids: CATSEAGQGKEDTEAFF.

The CDR3 is CAISAWGTNGNTIYF. CDR3 nucleotide sequence: TGTGCCATCAGTGCCTGGGGCACTAATGGAAACACCATATATTTT. This sequence joins TRBV10-3 and TRBJ1-3; weak D call: TRBD1 (5 bases). Between the trimmed V and J ends, which lost 4 bases and 3 bases, there was a span of 13 bases. Per germline, CDR1 ENHRY and CDR2 SYGVKD. The CDR3 contains 15 residues.

CDR3 in DNA: TGCAGCGTTGCCAGGGGTTACGAGCAGTACTTC. It encodes CSVARGYEQYF. The V gene is TRBV29-1, the J gene TRBJ2-7; possible D gene TRBD1, 6 bases. Looked up from germline, CDR1 is SQVTM and CDR2 is ANQGSEA. Trimming removed 4 bases at V and 4 bases at J, with 8 bases between. This CDR3 has 11 amino acids.

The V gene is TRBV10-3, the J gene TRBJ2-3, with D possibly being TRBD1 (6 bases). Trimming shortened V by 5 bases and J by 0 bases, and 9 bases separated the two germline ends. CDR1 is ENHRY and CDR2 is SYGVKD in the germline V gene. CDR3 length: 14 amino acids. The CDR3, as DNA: TGTGCCATCAGTAACAGGGTGAGCACAGATACGCAGTATTTT. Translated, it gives CAISNRVSTDTQYF.

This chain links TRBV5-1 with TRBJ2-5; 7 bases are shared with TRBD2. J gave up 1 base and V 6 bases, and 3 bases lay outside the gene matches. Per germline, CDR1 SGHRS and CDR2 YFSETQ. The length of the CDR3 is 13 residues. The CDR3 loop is CASKRGSQETQYF. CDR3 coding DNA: TGCGCCAGCAAGCGGGGCAGCCAAGAGACCCAGTACTTC.

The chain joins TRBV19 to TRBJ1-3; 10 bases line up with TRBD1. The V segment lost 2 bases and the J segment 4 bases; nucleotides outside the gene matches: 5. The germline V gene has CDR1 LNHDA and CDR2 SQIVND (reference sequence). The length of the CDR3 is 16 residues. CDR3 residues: CASSIPGQGSGNTIYF. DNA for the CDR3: TGTGCCAGTAGTATACCGGGACAGGGGTCAGGAAACACCATATATTTT.

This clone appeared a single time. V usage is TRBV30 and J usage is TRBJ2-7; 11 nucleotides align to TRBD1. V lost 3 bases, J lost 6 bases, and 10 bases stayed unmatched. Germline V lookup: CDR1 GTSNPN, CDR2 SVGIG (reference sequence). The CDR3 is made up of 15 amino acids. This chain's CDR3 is CAWRHSGTGGVEQYF. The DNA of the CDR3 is TGTGCCTGGAGGCACTCCGGGACAGGGGGAGTCGAGCAGTACTTC.